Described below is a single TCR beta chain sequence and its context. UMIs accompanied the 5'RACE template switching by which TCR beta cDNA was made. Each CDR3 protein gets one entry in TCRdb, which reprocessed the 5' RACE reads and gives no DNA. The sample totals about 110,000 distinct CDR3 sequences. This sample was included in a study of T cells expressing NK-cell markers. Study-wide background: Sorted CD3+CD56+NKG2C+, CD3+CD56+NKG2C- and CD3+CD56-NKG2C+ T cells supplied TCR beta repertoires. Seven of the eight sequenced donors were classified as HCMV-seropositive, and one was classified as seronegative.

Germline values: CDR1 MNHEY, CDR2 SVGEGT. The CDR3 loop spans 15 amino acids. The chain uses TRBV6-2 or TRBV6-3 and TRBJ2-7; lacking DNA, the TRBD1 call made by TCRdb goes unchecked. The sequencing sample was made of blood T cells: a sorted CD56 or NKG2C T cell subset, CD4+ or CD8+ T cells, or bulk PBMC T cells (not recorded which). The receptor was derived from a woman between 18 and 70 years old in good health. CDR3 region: CASSYGALTVYEQYF.